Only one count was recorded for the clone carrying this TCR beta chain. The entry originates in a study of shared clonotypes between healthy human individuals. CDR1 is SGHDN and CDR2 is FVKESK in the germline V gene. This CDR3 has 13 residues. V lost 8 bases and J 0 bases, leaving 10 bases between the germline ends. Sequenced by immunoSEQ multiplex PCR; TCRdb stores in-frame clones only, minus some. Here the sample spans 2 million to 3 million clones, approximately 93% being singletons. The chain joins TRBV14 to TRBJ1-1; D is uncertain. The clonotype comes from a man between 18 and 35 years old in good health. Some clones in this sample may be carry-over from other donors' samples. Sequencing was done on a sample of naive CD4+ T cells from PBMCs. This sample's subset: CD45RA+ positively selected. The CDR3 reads CASCLALNTEAFF. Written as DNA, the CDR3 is TGTGCCAGCTGTTTAGCATTGAACACTGAAGCTTTCTTT.